What follows are 11 T cell receptor beta chains derived from one specimen sequenced in a study of shared clonotypes between healthy human individuals. Some clones are missing from TCRdb's copy, which holds only in-frame ones; the method was immunoSEQ multiplex PCR. The repertoire holds about 2.3 million clones, with under 95% as singletons. The specimen was naive CD4+ T cells from PBMCs. Stated subset: CD45RA+ positively selected. Source of these receptors: a man aged 18 to 35 in good health. Some clones in this sample may be carry-over from other donors' samples.

This chain links TRBV5-1 with TRBJ1-1; no reliable D call. The CDR3 length is 15 residues. CDR1 and CDR2 (germline): SGHRS, YFSETQ. The V gene lost 2 bases and the J gene lost 0 bases, with 11 bases spanning the gap. The DNA for the CDR3 is TGCGCCAGCAGCTTCGGAGGTCCCCTGAACACTGAAGCTTTCTTT. It codes for CASSFGGPLNTEAFF.

V and J are TRBV5-4 and TRBJ2-1; 12 positions match TRBD1. The CDR3 contains 14 residues. Germline loops: CDR1 SGHNT, CDR2 YYREEE (reference sequence). The J segment lost 10 bases and the V segment lost 3 bases, leaving 5 bases of the junction unmatched. The CDR3 protein is CASSSGTGGLEQFF. Written as DNA, the CDR3 is TGTGCCAGCAGCTCCGGGACAGGGGGCTTAGAGCAGTTCTTC.

This clone was seen only once. V is TRBV5-1 and J is TRBJ1-1, with D possibly TRBD1 on 6 matching bases. The germline CDR1 and CDR2 sequences are SGHRS and YFSETQ. This CDR3 has 15 amino acids. Deletions cut 3 bases from V and 0 bases from J, with 12 bases between. The CDR3 reads CASSSGRDMNTEAFF. The DNA for the CDR3 is TGCGCCAGCAGCTCGGGACGGGACATGAACACTGAAGCTTTCTTT.

CDR3 amino acids: CASSLSGIRYNEQFF. The CDR3 DNA reads as TGTGCCAGCAGCCTTAGCGGGATTCGCTACAATGAGCAGTTCTTC. The gene calls are TRBV7-2 and TRBJ2-1, with 8 positions matching TRBD2. The CDR3 loop spans 15 amino acids. The ends lost 5 bases at V and 3 bases at J; junction bases unmatched: 6. The germline V gene encodes CDR1 SGHTA and CDR2 FQGNSA.

The CDR3 loop reads CASSVRRDADTEAFF. DNA of the CDR3: TGTGCCAGCAGCGTAAGGAGGGACGCGGACACTGAAGCTTTCTTT. V is TRBV9 and J is TRBJ1-1; maybe TRBD1 (5 bases). Between the trimmed V and J ends, which lost 1 base and 3 bases, there was a span of 13 bases. The germline CDR1 and CDR2 sequences are SGDLS and YYNGEE. This CDR3 contains 15 residues.

This rearrangement joins TRBV10-3 to TRBJ2-7, with TRBD1 matching 7 bases. This CDR3 comprises 15 residues. CDR1 is ENHRY and CDR2 is SYGVKD in the germline V gene. The J segment lost 2 bases and the V segment lost 1 base, leaving 5 bases of the junction unmatched. The CDR3 region is CAISEYSGGTYEQYF. In nucleotides, the CDR3 is TGTGCCATCAGTGAGTACTCAGGGGGAACCTACGAGCAGTACTTC.

The V and J genes are TRBV5-6 and TRBJ2-5, with 12 positions matching TRBD2. Trimming cost V 2 bases and J 4 bases; bases outside gene matches: 6. There are 16 residues in the CDR3. Germline V gene lookup returns CDR1 SGHDT and CDR2 YYEEEE. In nucleotides, the CDR3 is TGTGCCAGCAGCTTTAGTGGACTAGCGGGAAGAGAGACCCAGTACTTC. Amino acid sequence: CASSFSGLAGRETQYF.

This rearrangement joins TRBV9 to TRBJ1-3; 7 nucleotides align to TRBD1. J lost 2 bases, V lost 1 base, and 6 bases had no gene match. CDR1 and CDR2 from the germline V gene are SGDLS and YYNGEE. The CDR3 contains 16 residues. This CDR3 reads CASSVKGQMPGNTIYF. The CDR3 DNA is TGTGCCAGCAGCGTAAAGGGACAGATGCCTGGAAACACCATATATTTT.

This chain joins TRBV29-1 and TRBJ2-5; the D gene could be TRBD1 or TRBD2 (6 bases each). V lost 4 bases, J lost 5 bases, and 17 bases lay in between. CDR1 and CDR2 (germline): SQVTM, ANQGSEA. The CDR3 sequence is 14 residues long. Here the CDR3 reads CSVGWGGGGETQYF. For the CDR3, the DNA is TGCAGCGTTGGGTGGGGCGGAGGGGGGGAGACCCAGTACTTC.

V and J are TRBV5-8 and TRBJ1-5; 7 positions match TRBD1. This CDR3 has 14 residues. Per the germline V gene, CDR1 is SGHTS and CDR2 is YDEGEE. With 4 bases clipped from V and 9 bases from J, the junction kept 10 bases outside the gene matches. As DNA, the CDR3 is TGTGCCAGCAGCATCAACAGGGGCCTGAGGCCCCAGCATTTT. Its protein is CASSINRGLRPQHF.

This rearrangement joins TRBV5-6 to TRBJ2-5, with D possibly being TRBD1 or TRBD2 (6 bases each). The CDR3 loop spans 16 amino acids. Germline values: CDR1 SGHDT, CDR2 YYEEEE. Trimming shortened V by 0 bases and J by 3 bases, and 15 bases separated the two germline ends. The CDR3 loop reads CASSLGGGRIEETQYF. The DNA for the CDR3 is TGTGCCAGCAGCTTGGGTGGGGGGCGCATAGAAGAGACCCAGTACTTC. Drawing the rest from reference TRBV5-6 and TRBJ2-5, the complete variable domain is DAGVTQSPTHLIKTRGQQVTLRCSPKSGHDTVSWYQQALGQGPQFIFQYYEEEERQRGNFPDRFSGHQFPNYSSELNVNALLLGDSALYLCASSLGGGRIEETQYFGPGTRLLVL.